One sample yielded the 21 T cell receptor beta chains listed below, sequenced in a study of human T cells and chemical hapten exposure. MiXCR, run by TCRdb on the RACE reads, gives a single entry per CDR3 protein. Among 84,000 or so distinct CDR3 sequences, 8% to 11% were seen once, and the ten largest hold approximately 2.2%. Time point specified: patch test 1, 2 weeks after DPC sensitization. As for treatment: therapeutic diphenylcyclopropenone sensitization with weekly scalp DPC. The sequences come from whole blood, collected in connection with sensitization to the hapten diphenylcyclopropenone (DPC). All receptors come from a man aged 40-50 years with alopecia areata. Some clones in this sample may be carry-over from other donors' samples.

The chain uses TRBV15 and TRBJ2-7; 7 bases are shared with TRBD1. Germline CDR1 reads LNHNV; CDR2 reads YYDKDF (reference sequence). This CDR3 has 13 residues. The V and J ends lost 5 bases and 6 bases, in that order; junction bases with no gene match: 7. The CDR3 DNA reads TGTGCCACCAGCCTCTGGACAGGATCCGAGCAGTACGTC. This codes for CATSLWTGSEQYV.

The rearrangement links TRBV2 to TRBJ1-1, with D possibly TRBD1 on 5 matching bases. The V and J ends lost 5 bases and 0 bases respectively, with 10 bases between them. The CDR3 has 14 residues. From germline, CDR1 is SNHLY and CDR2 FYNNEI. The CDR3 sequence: CASSSTALNTEAFF. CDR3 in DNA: TGTGCCAGCAGTTCGACAGCGTTGAACACTGAAGCTTTCTTT.

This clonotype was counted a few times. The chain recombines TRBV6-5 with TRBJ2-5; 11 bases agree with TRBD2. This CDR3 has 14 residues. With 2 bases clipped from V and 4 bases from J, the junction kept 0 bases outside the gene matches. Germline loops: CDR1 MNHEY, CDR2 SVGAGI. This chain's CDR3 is CASSYLAGGETQYF. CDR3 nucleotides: TGTGCCAGCAGTTACCTAGCGGGAGGAGAGACCCAGTACTTC.

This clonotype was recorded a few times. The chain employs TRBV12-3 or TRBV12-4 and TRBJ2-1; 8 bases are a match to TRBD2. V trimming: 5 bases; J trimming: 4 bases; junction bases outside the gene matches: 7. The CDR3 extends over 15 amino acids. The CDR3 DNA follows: TGTGCCAGCAGTAGGACTAGCAGAAATTACAATGAGCAGTTCTTC. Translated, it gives CASSRTSRNYNEQFF.

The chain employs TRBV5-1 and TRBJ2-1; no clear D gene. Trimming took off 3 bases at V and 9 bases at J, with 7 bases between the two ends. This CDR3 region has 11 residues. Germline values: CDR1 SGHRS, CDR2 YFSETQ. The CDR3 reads CASSSAIEQFF. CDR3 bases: TGCGCCAGCAGCTCGGCCATTGAGCAGTTCTTC.

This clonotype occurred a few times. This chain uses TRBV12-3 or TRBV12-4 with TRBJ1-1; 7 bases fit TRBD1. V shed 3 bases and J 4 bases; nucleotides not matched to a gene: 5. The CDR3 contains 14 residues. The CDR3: CASSLEGASTEAFF. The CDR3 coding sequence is TGTGCCAGCAGTTTGGAGGGGGCTAGCACTGAAGCTTTCTTT.

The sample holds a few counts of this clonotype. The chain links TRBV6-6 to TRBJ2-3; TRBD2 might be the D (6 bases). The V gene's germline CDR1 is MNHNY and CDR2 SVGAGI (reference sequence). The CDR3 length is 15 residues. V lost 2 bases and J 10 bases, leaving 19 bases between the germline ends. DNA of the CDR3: TGTGCCAGCAGTTACGCGACTAGGATGGGTGGGGCGCAGTATTTT. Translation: CASSYATRMGGAQYF.

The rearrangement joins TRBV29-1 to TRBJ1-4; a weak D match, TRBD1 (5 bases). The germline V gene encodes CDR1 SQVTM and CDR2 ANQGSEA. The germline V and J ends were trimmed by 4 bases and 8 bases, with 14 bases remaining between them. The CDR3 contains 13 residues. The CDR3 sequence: CSVGQLIGEKLFF. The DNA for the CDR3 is TGCAGCGTTGGACAGTTAATTGGAGAAAAACTGTTTTTT.

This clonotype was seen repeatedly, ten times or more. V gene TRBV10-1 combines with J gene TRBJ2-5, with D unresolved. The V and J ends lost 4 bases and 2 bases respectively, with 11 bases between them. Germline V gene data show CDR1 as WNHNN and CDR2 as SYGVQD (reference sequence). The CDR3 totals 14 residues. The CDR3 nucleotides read TGCGCCAGCAGTGGGCAGCCTCCTCAAGAGACCCAGTACTTC. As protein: CASSGQPPQETQYF.

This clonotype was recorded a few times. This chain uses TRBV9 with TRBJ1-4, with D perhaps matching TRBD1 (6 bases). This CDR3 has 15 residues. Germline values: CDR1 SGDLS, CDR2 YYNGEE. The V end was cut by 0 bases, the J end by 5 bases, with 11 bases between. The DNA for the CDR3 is TGTGCCAGCAGCGTAGGATCCAGGGGAAATGAAAAACTGTTTTTT. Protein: CASSVGSRGNEKLFF.

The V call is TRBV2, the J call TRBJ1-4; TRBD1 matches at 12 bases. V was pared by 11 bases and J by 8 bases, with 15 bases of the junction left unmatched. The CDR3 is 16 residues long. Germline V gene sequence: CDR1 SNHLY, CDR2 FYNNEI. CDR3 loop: CAVLRDRGPPPEKLFF. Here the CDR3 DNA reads TGTGCCGTCCTCCGGGACAGGGGGCCCCCACCGGAAAAACTGTTTTTT.

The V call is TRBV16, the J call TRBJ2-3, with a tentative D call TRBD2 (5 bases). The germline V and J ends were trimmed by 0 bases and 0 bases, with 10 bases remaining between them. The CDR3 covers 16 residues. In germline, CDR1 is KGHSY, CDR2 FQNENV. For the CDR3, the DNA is TGTGCCAGCAGCCAATCAGGAGGTACTAGCACAGATACGCAGTATTTT. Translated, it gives CASSQSGGTSTDTQYF.

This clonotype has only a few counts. The CDR3 loop is CASSLDRVRHEQYF. The CDR3 DNA reads as TGTGCCAGCAGTTTAGACAGGGTGAGGCACGAGCAGTACTTC. The chain combines TRBV28 with TRBJ2-7; TRBD1 agrees at 7 bases. The V and J ends lost 2 bases and 5 bases, in that order; junction bases with no gene match: 6. Per the germline V gene, CDR1 is MDHEN and CDR2 is SYDVKM. The CDR3 contains 14 residues.

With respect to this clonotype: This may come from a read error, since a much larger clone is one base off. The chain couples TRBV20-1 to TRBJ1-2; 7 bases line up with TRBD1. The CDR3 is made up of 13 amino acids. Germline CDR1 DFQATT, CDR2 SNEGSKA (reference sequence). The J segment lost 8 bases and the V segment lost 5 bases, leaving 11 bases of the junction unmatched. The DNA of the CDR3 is TGCAGTGCTCCGGACAGGCAAAGAGAGGGCTACACCTTC. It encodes CSAPDRQREGYTF.

In nucleotides, the CDR3 is TGCAGCGTTGAATTCGGGGACACGGCCCAAGAGACCCAGTACTTC. It specifies CSVEFGDTAQETQYF. The chain links TRBV29-1 to TRBJ2-5; weak D call: TRBD1 (6 bases). V lost 2 bases, J lost 1 base, and 14 bases lay in between. Germline V gives CDR1 SQVTM, CDR2 ANQGSEA. The CDR3 runs 15 residues.

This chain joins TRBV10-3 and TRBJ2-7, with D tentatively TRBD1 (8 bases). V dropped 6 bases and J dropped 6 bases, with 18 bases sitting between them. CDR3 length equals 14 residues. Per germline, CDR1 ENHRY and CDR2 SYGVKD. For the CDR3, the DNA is TGTGCCATCAGCCAACAGGGGGGGAATCGCGAGCAGTACTTC. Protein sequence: CAISQQGGNREQYF.

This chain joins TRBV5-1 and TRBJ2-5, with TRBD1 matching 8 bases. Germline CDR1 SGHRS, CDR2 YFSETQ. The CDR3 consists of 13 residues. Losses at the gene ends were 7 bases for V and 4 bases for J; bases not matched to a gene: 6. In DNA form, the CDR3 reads TGCGCCAGCCGGACAGGGTTTGGAGAGACCCAGTACTTC. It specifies CASRTGFGETQYF. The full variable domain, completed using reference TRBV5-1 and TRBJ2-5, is KAGVTQTPRYLIKTRGQQVTLSCSPISGHRSVSWYQQTPGQGLQFLFEYFSETQRNKGNFPGRFSGRQFSNSRSEMNVSTLELGDSALYLCASRTGFGETQYFGPGTRLLVL.

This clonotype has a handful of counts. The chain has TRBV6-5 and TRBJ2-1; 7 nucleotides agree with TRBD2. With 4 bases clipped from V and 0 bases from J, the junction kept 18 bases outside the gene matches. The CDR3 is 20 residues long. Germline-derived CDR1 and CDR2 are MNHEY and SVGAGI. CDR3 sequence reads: CASSSLSGTKERSSYNEQFF. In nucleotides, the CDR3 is TGTGCCAGCAGTTCGCTCTCCGGGACTAAAGAGAGAAGCTCCTACAATGAGCAGTTCTTC.

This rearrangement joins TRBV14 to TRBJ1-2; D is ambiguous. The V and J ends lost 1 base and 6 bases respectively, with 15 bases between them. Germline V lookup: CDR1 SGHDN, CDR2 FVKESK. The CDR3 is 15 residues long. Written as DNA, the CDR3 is TGTGCCAGCAGCCAAGCTTGGGGAGAGGGAGATGGCTACACCTTC. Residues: CASSQAWGEGDGYTF.

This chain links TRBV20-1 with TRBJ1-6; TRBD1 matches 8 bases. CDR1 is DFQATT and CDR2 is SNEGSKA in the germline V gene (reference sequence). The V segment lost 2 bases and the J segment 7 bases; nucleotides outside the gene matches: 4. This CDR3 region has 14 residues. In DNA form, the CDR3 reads TGCAGTGCTAGACCGACAGGGGAAAATTCACCCCTCCACTTT. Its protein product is CSARPTGENSPLHF.

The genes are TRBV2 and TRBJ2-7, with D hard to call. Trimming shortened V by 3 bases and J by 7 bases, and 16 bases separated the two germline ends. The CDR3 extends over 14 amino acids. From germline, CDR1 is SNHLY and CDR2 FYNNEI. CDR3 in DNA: TGTGCCAGCAGTGATATCTTGGGCCACCGGGAGCAGTACGTC. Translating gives CASSDILGHREQYV.